This entry describes one T cell receptor (beta chain). What it recognizes is unknown. Measured with immunoSEQ multiplex PCR; TCRdb has only the in-frame clones, and not every one. The sample lists some 110,000 clones; 85% to 95% were seen once. This entry comes from a study of graft-versus-host responses after intestinal transplantation. Study-wide background: Recipients were given multivisceral, liver-intestinal, or isolated intestinal transplants.

The specimen was unstimulated CD8+ T cells sorted from spleen or lymph node cells, collected before transplant. The clonotype comes from a human donor who was the organ donor for an intestinal transplant.

CDR3 amino acids: CATSGRSYEQYF. Written as DNA, the CDR3 is TGTGCCACGAGCGGGAGGTCCTACGAGCAGTACTTC. The chain joins TRBV6-5 to TRBJ2-7, with 9 bases lining up with TRBD2. CDR1 and CDR2 (germline): MNHEY, SVGAGI. J was trimmed by 1 base and V by 10 bases; bases with no gene match: 2. The CDR3 is 12 amino acids.